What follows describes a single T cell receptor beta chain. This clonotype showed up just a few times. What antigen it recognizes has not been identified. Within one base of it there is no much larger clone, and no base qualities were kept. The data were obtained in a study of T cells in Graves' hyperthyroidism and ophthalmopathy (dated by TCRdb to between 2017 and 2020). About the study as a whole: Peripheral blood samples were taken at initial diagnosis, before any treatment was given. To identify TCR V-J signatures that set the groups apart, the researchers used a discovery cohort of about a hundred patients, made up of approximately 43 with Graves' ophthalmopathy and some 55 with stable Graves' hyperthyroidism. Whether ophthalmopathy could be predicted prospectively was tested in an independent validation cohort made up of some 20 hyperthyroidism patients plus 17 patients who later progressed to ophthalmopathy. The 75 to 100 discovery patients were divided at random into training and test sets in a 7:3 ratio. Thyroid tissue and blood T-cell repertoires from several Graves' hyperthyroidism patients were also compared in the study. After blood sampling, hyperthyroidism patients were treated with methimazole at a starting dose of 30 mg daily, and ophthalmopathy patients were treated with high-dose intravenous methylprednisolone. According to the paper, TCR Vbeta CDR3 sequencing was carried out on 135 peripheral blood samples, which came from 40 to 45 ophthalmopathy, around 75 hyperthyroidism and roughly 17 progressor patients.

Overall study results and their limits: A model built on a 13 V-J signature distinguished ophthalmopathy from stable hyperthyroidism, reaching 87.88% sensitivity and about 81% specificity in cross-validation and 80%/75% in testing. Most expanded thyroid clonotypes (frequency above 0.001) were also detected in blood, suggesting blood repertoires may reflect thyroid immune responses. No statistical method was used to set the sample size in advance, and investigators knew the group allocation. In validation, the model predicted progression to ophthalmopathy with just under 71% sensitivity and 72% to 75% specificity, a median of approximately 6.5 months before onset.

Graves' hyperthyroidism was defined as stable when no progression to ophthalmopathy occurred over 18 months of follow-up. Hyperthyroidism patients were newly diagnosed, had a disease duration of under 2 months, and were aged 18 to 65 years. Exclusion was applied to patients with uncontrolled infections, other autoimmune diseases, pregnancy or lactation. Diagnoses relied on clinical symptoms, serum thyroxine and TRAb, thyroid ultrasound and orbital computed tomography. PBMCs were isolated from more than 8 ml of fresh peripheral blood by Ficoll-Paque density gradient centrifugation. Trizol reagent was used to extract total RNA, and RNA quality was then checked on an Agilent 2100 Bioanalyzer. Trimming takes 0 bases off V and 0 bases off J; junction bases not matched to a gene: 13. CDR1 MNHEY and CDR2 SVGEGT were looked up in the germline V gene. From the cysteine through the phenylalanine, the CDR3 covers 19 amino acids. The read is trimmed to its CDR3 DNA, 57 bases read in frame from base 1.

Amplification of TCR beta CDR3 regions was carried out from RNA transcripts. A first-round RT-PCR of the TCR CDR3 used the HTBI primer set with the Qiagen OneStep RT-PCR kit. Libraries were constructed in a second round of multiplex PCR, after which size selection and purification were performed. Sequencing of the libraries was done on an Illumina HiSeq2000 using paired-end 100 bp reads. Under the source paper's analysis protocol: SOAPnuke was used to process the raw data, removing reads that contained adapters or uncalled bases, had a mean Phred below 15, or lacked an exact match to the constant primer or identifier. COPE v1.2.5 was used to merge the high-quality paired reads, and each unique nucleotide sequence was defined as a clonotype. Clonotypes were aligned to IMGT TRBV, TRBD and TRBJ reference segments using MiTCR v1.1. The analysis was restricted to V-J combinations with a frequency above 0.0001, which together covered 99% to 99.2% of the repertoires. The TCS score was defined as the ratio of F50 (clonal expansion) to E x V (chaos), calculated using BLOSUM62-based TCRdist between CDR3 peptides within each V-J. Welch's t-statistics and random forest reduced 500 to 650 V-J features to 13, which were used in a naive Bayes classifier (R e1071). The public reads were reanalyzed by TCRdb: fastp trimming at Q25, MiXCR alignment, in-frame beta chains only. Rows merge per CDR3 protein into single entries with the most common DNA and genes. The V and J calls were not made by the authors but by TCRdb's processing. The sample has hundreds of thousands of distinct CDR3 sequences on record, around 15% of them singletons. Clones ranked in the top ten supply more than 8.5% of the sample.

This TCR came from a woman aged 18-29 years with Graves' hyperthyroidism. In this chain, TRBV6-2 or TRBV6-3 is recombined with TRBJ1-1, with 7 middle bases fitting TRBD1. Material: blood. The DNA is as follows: TGTGCCAGCAGTTACTCCCCTGACAGGGCAGAAAAGCTGAACACTGAAGCTTTCTTT. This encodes CASSYSPDRAEKLNTEAFF.